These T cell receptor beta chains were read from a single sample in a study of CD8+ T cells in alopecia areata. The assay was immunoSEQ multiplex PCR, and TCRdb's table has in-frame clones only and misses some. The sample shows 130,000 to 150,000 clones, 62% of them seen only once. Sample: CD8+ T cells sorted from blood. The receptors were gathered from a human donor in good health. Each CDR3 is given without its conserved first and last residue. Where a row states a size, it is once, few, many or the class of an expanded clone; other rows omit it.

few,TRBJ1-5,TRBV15,ATSGEWGNQPQH
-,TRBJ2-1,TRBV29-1,SVGTDDYNEQF
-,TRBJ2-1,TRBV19,ASSMGLVNEQF
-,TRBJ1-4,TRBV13,ASSHRSTNEKLF
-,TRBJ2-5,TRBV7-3,ASSSKGTRKEETQY
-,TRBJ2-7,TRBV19,ASSIGAGVEQY
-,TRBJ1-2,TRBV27,ASSSNPTDPGYT
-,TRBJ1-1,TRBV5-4,ASSHMNTEAF
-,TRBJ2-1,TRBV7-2,ASSRPSSGETYNEQF
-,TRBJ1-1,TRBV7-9,ASSLGRTEAF
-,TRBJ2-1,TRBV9,ASSDTDRAGNEQF
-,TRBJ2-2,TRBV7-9,ASSTGTGPSGELF
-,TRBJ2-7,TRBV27,ASSYRGTYEQY
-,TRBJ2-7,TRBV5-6,ARGQIYEQY
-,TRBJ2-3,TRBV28,ATTGLSTDTQY
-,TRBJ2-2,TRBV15,ATRNELNTGELF
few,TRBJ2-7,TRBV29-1,SVLIAGKAYEQY
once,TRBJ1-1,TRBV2,ANRGGLNTEAF
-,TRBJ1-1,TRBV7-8,ASSLGYRGRDEAF
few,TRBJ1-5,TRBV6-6,ASRDSTNQPQH
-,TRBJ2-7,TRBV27,ASRSIAGPISYEQY
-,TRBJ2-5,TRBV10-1,ASSSGRAQETQY
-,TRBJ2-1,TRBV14,ASSRDRGNEQF
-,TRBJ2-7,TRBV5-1,ASSFWTDYEQY
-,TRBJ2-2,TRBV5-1,ASRPGVAGELF
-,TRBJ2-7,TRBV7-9,ASSFGAYEQY
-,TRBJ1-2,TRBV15,ATSSSGAVGGYT
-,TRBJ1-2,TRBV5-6,ASSRNYGYT
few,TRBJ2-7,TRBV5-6,ASSFVVIGGEQY
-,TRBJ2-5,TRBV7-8,ASSSRLAGGRETQY
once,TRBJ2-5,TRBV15,ATSRGTGWGDPWETQY
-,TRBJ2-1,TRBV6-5,ASTGRGAEQF
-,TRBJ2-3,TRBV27,ASSSLAGGILTDTQY
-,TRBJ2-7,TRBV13,ASSLGDRGYEQY
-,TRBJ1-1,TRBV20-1,SASRGQAF